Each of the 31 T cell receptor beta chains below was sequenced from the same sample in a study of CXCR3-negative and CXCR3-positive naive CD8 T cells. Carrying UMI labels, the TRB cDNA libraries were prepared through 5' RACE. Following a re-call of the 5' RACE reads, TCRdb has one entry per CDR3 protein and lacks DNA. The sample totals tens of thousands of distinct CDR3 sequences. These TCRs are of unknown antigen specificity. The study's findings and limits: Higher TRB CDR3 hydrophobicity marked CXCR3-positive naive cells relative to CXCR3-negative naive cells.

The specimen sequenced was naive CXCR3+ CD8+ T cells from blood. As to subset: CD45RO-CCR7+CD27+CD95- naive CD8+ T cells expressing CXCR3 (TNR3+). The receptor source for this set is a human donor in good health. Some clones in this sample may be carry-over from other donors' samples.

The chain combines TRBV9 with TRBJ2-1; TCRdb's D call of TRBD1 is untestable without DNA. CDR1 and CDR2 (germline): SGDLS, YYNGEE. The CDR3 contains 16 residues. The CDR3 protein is CASSPMGQGRYNEQFF. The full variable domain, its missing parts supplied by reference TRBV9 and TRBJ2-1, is DSGVTQTPKHLITATGQRVTLRCSPRSGDLSVYWYQQSLDQGLQFLIQYYNGEERAKGNILERFSAQQFPDLHSELNLSSLELGDSALYFCASSPMGQGRYNEQFFGPGTRLTVL.

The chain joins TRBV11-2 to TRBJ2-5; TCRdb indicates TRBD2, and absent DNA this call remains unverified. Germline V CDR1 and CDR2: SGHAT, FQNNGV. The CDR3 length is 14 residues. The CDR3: CASSRGTSGETQYF. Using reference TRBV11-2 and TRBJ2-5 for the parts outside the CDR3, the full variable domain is EAGVAQSPRYKIIEKRQSVAFWCNPISGHATLYWYQQILGQGPKLLIQFQNNGVVDDSQLPKDRFSAERLKGVDSTLKIQPAKLEDSAVYLCASSRGTSGETQYFGPGTRLLVL.

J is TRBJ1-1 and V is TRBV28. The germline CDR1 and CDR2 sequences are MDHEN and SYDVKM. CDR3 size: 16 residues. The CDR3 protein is CASSLSWLGMNTEAFF. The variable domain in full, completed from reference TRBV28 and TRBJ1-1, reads DVKVTQSSRYLVKRTGEKVFLECVQDMDHENMFWYRQDPGLGLRLIYFSYDVKMKEKGDIPEGYSVSREKKERFSLILESASTNQTSMYLCASSLSWLGMNTEAFFGQGTRLTVV.

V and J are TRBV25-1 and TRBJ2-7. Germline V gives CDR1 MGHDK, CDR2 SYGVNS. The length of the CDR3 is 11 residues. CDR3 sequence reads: CASSVSTGLYF.

Here the CDR3 reads CASSLGPSYEQYF. The V and J genes are TRBV12-3 or TRBV12-4 and TRBJ2-7. This CDR3 has 13 amino acids.

CDR3 region: CASSPQLGTVTNTGELFF. V and J are TRBV18 and TRBJ2-2; no DNA is available, so the TRBD1 call from TCRdb remains unchecked. CDR3 size: 18 residues. Germline-derived CDR1 and CDR2 are KGHSH and LQKENI. The full variable domain, rest sourced from reference TRBV18 and TRBJ2-2, is NAGVMQNPRHLVRRRGQEARLRCSPMKGHSHVYWYRQLPEEGLKFMVYLQKENIIDESGMPKERFSAEFPKEGPSILRIQQVVRGDSAAYFCASSPQLGTVTNTGELFFGEGSRLTVL.

This CDR3 is CASSYSGSYNEQFF. The V call is TRBV6-2 or TRBV6-3, the J call TRBJ2-1. The germline gives CDR1 MNHEY, CDR2 SVGEGT. The CDR3 extends over 14 amino acids.

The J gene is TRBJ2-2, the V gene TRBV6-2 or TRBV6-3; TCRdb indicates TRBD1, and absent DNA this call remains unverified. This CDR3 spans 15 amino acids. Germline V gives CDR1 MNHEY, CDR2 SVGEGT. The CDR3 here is CASRPGQEHTGELFF.

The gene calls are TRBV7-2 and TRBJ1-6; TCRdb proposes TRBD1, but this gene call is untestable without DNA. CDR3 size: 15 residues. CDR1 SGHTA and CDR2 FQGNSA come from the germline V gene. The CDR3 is CASSLGGVLNSPLHF.

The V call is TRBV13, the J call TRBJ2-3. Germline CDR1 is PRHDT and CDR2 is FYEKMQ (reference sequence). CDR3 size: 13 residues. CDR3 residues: CASSFGGTDTQYF.

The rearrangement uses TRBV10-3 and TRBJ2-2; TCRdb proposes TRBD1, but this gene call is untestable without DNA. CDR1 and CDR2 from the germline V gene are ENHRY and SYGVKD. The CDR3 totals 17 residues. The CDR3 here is CAILRDRAPTNTGELFF.

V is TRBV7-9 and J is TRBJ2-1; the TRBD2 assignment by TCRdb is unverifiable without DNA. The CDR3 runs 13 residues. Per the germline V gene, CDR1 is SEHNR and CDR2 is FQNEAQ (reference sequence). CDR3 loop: CASSLILGGEQFF.

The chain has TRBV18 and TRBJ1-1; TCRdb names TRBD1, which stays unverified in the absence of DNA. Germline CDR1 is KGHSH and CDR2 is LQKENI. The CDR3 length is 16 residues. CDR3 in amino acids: CASSRTRDRGDTEAFF. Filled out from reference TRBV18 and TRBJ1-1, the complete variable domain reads NAGVMQNPRHLVRRRGQEARLRCSPMKGHSHVYWYRQLPEEGLKFMVYLQKENIIDESGMPKERFSAEFPKEGPSILRIQQVVRGDSAAYFCASSRTRDRGDTEAFFGQGTRLTVV.

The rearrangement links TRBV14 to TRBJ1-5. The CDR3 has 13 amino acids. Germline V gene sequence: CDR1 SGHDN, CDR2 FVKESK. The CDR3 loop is CASSQASYQPQHF. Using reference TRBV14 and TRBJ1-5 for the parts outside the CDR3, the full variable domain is EAGVTQFPSHSVIEKGQTVTLRCDPISGHDNLYWYRRVMGKEIKFLLHFVKESKQDESGMPNNRFLAERTGGTYSTLKVQPAELEDSGVYFCASSQASYQPQHFGDGTRLSIL.

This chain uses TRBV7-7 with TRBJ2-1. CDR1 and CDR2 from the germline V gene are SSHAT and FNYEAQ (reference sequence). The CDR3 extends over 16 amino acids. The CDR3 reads CASSLLVGSSYNEQFF.

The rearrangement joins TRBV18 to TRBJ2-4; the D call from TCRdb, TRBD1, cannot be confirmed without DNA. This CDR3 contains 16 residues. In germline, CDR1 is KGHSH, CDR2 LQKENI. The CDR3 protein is CASSLTTRGDKNIQYF.

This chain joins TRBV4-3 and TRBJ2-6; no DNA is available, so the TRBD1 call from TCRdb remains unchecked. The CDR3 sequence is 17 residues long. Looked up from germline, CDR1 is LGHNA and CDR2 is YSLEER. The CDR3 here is CASSHEGASSGANVLTF.

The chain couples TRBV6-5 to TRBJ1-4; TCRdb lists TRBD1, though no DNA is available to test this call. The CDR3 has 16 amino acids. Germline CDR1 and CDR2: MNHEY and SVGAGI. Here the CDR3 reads CASSPMVTAHNEKLFF.

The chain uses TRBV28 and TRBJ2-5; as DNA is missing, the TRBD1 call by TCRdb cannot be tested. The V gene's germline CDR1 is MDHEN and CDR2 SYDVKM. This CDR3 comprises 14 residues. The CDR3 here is CASSFGGGQETQYF.

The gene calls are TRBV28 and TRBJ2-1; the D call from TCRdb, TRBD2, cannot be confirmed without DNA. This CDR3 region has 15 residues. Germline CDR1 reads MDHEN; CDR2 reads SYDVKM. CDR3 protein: CASRATSGGLNEQFF.

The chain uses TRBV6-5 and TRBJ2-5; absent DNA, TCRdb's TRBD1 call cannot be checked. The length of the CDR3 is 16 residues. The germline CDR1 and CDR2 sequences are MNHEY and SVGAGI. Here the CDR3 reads CASSYGPTGNQETQYF.

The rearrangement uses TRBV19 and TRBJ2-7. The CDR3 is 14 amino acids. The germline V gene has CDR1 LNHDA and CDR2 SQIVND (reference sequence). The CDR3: CASSQPTVFGEQYF.

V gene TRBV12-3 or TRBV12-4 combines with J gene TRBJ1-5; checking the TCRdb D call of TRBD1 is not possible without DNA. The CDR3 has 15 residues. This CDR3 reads CASTPGGEGNQPQHF.

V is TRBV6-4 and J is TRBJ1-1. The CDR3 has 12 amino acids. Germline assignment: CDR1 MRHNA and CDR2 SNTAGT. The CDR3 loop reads CASSDMGGEAFF.

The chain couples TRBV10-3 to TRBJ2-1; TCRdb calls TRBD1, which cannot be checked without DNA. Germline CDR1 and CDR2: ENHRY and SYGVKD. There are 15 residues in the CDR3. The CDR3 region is CAINPDREVYNEQFF.

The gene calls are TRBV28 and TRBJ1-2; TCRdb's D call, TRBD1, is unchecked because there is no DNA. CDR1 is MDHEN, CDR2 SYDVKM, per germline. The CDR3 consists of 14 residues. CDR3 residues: CASITEGGAGGYTF.

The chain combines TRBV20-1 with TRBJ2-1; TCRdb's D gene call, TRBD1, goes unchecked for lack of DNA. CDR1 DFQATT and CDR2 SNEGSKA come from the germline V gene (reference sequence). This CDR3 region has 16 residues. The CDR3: CSARDPGQGAYNEQFF.

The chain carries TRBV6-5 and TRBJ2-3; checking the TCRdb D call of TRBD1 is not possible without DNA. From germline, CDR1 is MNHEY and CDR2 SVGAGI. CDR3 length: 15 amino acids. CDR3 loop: CASSYSSGGTDTQYF.

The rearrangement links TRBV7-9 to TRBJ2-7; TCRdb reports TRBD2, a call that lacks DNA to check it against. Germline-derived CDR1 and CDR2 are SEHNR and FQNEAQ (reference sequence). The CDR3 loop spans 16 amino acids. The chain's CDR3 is CASSPAGGGTSYEQYF.

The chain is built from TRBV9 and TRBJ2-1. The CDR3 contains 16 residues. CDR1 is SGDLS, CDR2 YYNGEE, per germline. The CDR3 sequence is CASSPTTRLRYNEQFF.

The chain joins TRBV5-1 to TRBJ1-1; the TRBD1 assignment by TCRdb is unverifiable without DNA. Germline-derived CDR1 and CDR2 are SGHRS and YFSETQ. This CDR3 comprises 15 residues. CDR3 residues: CASSLAGGDYTEAFF.